The text below deals with one TCR beta chain. This CDR3 has 14 amino acids. CDR1 and CDR2 (germline): LGHDT, YNNKEL (reference sequence). V lost 3 bases to trimming and J lost 5 bases; unmatched junction nucleotides: 3. This sample was taken from a study of blood T cell repertoires in COVID-19. Study at large: Italy, Spain and the United States were the sources of the convalescent and acute COVID-19 samples. Nucleic acid was either cDNA or gDNA, and it came from T cells, B-cell-depleted T cells, or PBMCs.

Authors' methods: Amplification with reference gene primers provided the estimates of nucleated cell counts. Assay: immunoSEQ multiplex PCR; the TCRdb copy retains only in-frame clones and omits some. V and J calls plus clone size are reproduced from that table; the DNA served to infer D and trimming. This sample yields just over 90,000 clones, of which 86% are seen a single time; 15% to 20% belongs to the top ten. The TCR sequence derives from a woman older than 75 with acute or convalescent COVID-19. The chain couples TRBV3-1 (or the pseudogene TRBV3-2) to TRBJ1-1; 10 bases fit TRBD1. The sequencing input was peripheral blood. In nucleotides, the CDR3 is TGTGCCAGCAGCCAGTGGGACAGGGGTACTGAAGCTTTCTTT. This gives the protein CASSQWDRGTEAFF.